The count of the clone carrying this T cell receptor (beta chain) is one. Its specificity is unknown. The CDR3 loop spans 14 amino acids. The V gene lost 4 bases and the J gene lost 3 bases, with 13 bases spanning the gap. Germline CDR1 LGHNA, CDR2 YNFKEQ. This entry belongs to a study of Ad26.COV2.S vaccination and SARS-CoV-2 variants. Study-level background: Donor allocation was to the COV1001 Ad26.COV2.S trial arm.

The assay was immunoSEQ multiplex PCR, and TCRdb's table has in-frame clones only and misses some. The data contain about 400,000 clones, roughly 80% of them seen just once; the ten biggest clones take up more than 7%. As to treatment: some 19 received Ad26.COV2.S at low or high dose, single or two shots; 5 received placebo; per-sample allocation not given. Sampling happened 63 days after the first vaccine or placebo injection. Study observations and caveats: Vaccinees displayed broader spike-specific TCR repertoires than placebo recipients.

The sequence was collected from a person between 18 and 65 years old who received the Ad26.COV2.S COVID-19 vaccine or a placebo. Here the sequenced sample was peripheral blood, taken in a trial of Ad26.COV2.S vaccine versus placebo. V usage is TRBV4-2 and J usage is TRBJ2-7; D unclear. The CDR3 reads CASSPRADLYEQYF. The DNA for the CDR3 is TGTGCCAGCAGCCCTCGTGCGGATCTCTACGAGCAGTACTTC.